Listed below are T cell receptor beta chains from one sample, sequenced in a study of blood T cell repertoires in COVID-19. Sequencing was performed with immunoSEQ multiplex PCR; in TCRdb, only in-frame clones are kept and a portion is missing. The repertoire holds about 490,000 clones, with approximately 85% as singletons. Sequenced sample: peripheral blood. All receptors derive from a human donor in a cohort sampled during active COVID-19. Each CDR3 is given with its conserved first and last residue. A D gene is named only where the DNA matches it firmly. Part of the rows lack a size; the others show once, few, many or a class for expanded clones.

abundance	d_gene	j_gene	v_gene	CDR3nt	CDR3aa
once	NA	TRBJ1-2	TRBV5-5	TGTGCCAGCAGCTTGGACGGTACAGGGCTCACGGCTAACTATGGCTACACCTTC	CASSLDGTGLTANYGYTF
NA	TRBD1	TRBJ2-5	TRBV5-1	TGCGCCAGCAGCTTGGAATGGGACAGGGGAGAGACCCAGTACTTC	CASSLEWDRGETQYF
once	TRBD2	TRBJ2-1	TRBV9	TGTGCCAGCAGCGTAGGCCTTGGGACTAGCGGGCGTAATGAGCAGTTCTTC	CASSVGLGTSGRNEQFF
once	TRBD1	TRBJ1-6	TRBV27	TGTGCCAGCAGTTGGGACAGATGGAATTCACCCCTCCACTTT	CASSWDRWNSPLHF
NA	NA	TRBJ2-1	TRBV29-1	TGCAGCGTTGACATTCAGCAGGGCAATGAGCAGTTCTTC	CSVDIQQGNEQFF
NA	NA	TRBJ1-1	TRBV3-1/TRBV3-2	TGTGCCAGCAGCTACTCTAGGAAGAACACTGAAGCTTTCTTT	CASSYSRKNTEAFF
NA	TRBD1	TRBJ1-6	TRBV5-1	TGCGCCAGCAGCTTGGTACCCTTATCCGGGACAGGGGCGTCAAATTCACCCCTCCACTTT	CASSLVPLSGTGASNSPLHF
NA	TRBD1	TRBJ1-5	TRBV4-3	TGCGCCAGCAGCCAAGAGGTGACGGGACAGGGGAATCAGCCCCAGCATTTT	CASSQEVTGQGNQPQHF
NA	TRBD2	TRBJ2-2	TRBV6-2/TRBV6-3	TGTGCCAGCAGTTACTCGAGACTAGCGGGAGGATACACCGGGGAGCTGTTTTTT	CASSYSRLAGGYTGELFF
NA	TRBD1	TRBJ1-1	TRBV2	TGTGCCAGCAGTGAAAGCCGACAGGGGATGACTGAAGCTTTCTTT	CASSESRQGMTEAFF
NA	NA	TRBJ2-3	TRBV7-3	TGTGCCAGCAGCCCTACCCTTGGTGGTAGCGGAACAGATACGCAGTATTTT	CASSPTLGGSGTDTQYF
NA	NA	TRBJ2-7	TRBV7-2	TGTGCCAGCAGCCCGCCCAGCTACGAGCAGTACTTC	CASSPPSYEQYF
NA	TRBD1	TRBJ2-7	TRBV5-6	TGTGCCAGCAGCCCGAGGACAGGGAGAGGATACGAGCAGTACTTC	CASSPRTGRGYEQYF
NA	NA	TRBJ2-1	TRBV7-2	TGTGCCAGCAGCCCAGCCGGGACTCGATCCTACAATGAGCAGTTCTTC	CASSPAGTRSYNEQFF
NA	TRBD2	TRBJ2-7	TRBV29-1	TGCAGCGTTGAGAGCGGGAGCGCCCACGAGCAGTACTTC	CSVESGSAHEQYF
NA	TRBD1	TRBJ2-2	TRBV3-1/TRBV3-2	TGTGCCAGCAGCCGACAGGGTAGCACCGGGGAGCTGTTTTTT	CASSRQGSTGELFF
NA	NA	TRBJ1-2	TRBV20-1	TGCAGTGCTAGACCCTACGGGGGCTACACCTTC	CSARPYGGYTF
NA	TRBD2	TRBJ2-2	TRBV5-4	TGTGCCAGCAGCTCGGGACTAGCGGGAGTGGTCGGGGAGCTGTTTTTT	CASSSGLAGVVGELFF
NA	NA	TRBJ2-3	TRBV28	TGTGCCAGCAGCTCGGACAGCCGCACGCAGTATTTT	CASSSDSRTQYF
NA	TRBD2	TRBJ2-5	TRBV3-1/TRBV3-2	TGTGCCAGCAGCCAAGGGGGACTAGCGGGAGGGCCGTGGGAGACCCAGTACTTC	CASSQGGLAGGPWETQYF
NA	NA	TRBJ1-2	TRBV7-9	TGTGCCAGCAGCTTTCTCCGGGGGGGCGTTGATGGCTACACCTTC	CASSFLRGGVDGYTF
NA	NA	TRBJ1-2	TRBV24-1	TGTGCCACCAGTGACCCTAAGACTCACGGCTACACCTTC	CATSDPKTHGYTF
NA	NA	TRBJ2-5	TRBV5-4	TGTGCCAGCAGCTTGGTGTTAGCCGGGGAGACCCAGTACTTC	CASSLVLAGETQYF
NA	NA	TRBJ2-3	TRBV28	TGTGCCAGCAGTTTCCCACCAGCGACAGTCACAGATACGCAGTATTTT	CASSFPPATVTDTQYF
few	NA	TRBJ2-2	TRBV19	TGTGCCAGTAGTCTCAGGGGAGGGGCCACCGGGGAGCTGTTTTTT	CASSLRGGATGELFF
NA	NA	TRBJ2-1	TRBV6-5	TGTGCCAGCAGTCCCCCCAACCTGAGCACTGAGCAGTTCTTC	CASSPPNLSTEQFF
NA	TRBD1	TRBJ2-7	TRBV18	TGTGCCAGCTCACCAAGACAGGGGGTCGGCTACGAGCAGTACTTC	CASSPRQGVGYEQYF
NA	TRBD1	TRBJ2-1	TRBV18	TGTGCCAGCTCATCATCGGGACAGGGGGTGGACAATGAGCAGTTCTTC	CASSSSGQGVDNEQFF
NA	NA	TRBJ2-2	TRBV15	TGTGCCACCAGCAGAGAACAGGGCCTAGGCGGGGAGCTGTTTTTT	CATSREQGLGGELFF
NA	TRBD1	TRBJ1-3	TRBV28	TGTGCCAGCGGGGGGACAGACTCTGGAAACACCATATATTTT	CASGGTDSGNTIYF
NA	TRBD1	TRBJ2-1	TRBV5-1	TGCGCCAGCAGCTTGGGATTACAGGGGAATGAGCAGTTCTTC	CASSLGLQGNEQFF